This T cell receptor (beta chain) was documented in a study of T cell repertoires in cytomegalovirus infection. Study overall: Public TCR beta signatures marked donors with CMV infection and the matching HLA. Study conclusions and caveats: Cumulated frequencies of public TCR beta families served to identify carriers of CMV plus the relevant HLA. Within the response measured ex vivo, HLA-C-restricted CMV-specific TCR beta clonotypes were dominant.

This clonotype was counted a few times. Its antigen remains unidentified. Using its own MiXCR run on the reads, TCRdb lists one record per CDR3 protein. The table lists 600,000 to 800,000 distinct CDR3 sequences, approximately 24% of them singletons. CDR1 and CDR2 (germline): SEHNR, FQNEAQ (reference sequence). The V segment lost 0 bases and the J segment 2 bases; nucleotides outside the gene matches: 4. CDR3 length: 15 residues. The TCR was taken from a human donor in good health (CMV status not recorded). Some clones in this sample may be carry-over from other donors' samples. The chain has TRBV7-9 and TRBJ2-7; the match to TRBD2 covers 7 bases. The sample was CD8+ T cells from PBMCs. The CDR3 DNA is TGTGCCAGCAGCTTAGCTGGTCGGGAGGCCTACGAGCAGTACTTC. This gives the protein CASSLAGREAYEQYF. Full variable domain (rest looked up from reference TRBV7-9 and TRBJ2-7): DTGVSQNPRHKITKRGQNVTFRCDPISEHNRLYWYRQTLGQGPEFLTYFQNEAQLEKSRLLSDRFSAERPKGSFSTLEIQRTEQGDSAMYLCASSLAGREAYEQYFGPGTRLTVT.